The rows below give T cell receptor beta chains drawn from one sample of a study of T-cell memory formation after mild COVID-19. TCRdb reanalysed the 5' RACE reads using MiXCR and keeps one entry per CDR3 protein. The sample shows some 410,000 distinct CDR3 sequences, under 25% of them seen only once. Sequenced sample: PBMCs or a T cell subset sorted from them (not recorded which). The receptors here all came from an adult woman who had mild COVID-19 (a few samples of this study predate the infection). Cell type and time point are not known. Both conserved end residues are part of each CDR3. A D gene is named only where the DNA matches it firmly. Rows may omit the clone size; those that give it use once, few, many or a size class.

>-|TRBJ2-6|TRBV7-9|-
TGTGCCAGCAGCCCATCCTCTTACCCGGGGGCTGGGGCCAACGTCCTGACTTTC
CASSPSSYPGAGANVLTF
>-|TRBJ2-1|TRBV12-3/TRBV12-4|-
TGTGCCAGCAGTCTCCTTGCGGGCGAGGAGCAGTTCTTC
CASSLLAGEEQFF
>-|TRBJ2-3|TRBV19|few
TGTGCCAGTAGTACCCCACGGCTAGCGAATACAGATACGCAGTATTTT
CASSTPRLANTDTQYF
>-|TRBJ2-3|TRBV12-3/TRBV12-4|-
TGTGCCAGCAGCGCTACCGAGGGGGGAGATACGCAGTATTTT
CASSATEGGDTQYF
>-|TRBJ2-1|TRBV18|-
TGTGCCAGCTCACCACGGACAGAACACAATGAGCAGTTCTTC
CASSPRTEHNEQFF
>-|TRBJ2-3|TRBV12-3/TRBV12-4|few
TGTGCCAGCAGTACTAGCCCAAGCACAGATACGCAGTATTTT
CASSTSPSTDTQYF
>-|TRBJ2-7|TRBV7-8|few
TGTGCCAGCAGCTTCATGGACGGTTCCTACGAGCAGTACTTC
CASSFMDGSYEQYF
>TRBD2|TRBJ2-1|TRBV24-1|-
TGTGCCACCAGTGATAGCGGGGGGCGGGTTGAGCAGTTCTTC
CATSDSGGRVEQFF
>TRBD2|TRBJ2-1|TRBV19|-
TGTGCCAGTAGTATAGCACTAGCGGAGGAGGGTGAGCAGTTCTTC
CASSIALAEEGEQFF
>-|TRBJ2-3|TRBV10-3|-
TGTGCCATCAGTGAGTCCCCTAGGGGGGGCGATACGCAGTATTTT
CAISESPRGGDTQYF
>-|TRBJ2-3|TRBV7-2|many
TGTGCCAGCAGCTTAATAGGGGGGCCGGGAGATACGCAGTATTTT
CASSLIGGPGDTQYF
>-|TRBJ2-3|TRBV15|few
TGTGCCACCAGCAGAGATTTGCGACTGAGCGCAGATACGCAGTATTTT
CATSRDLRLSADTQYF
>-|TRBJ1-1|TRBV30|-
TGTGCCTGGACAGGGGCAATCTACACTGAAGCTTTCTTT
CAWTGAIYTEAFF
>-|TRBJ2-5|TRBV24-1|few
TGTGCCACCCGGGGCCGGTTTCAAGAGACCCAGTACTTC
CATRGRFQETQYF
>TRBD2|TRBJ2-7|TRBV5-4|few
TGTGCCAGCAGCAAGACGGCGGGGGGGATTTACGAGCAGTACTTC
CASSKTAGGIYEQYF
>-|TRBJ2-7|TRBV5-5|few
TGTGCCAGCAGCTTGGACAGCACCTACGAGCAGTACTTC
CASSLDSTYEQYF
>-|TRBJ2-5|TRBV7-9|many
TGTGCCAGCAGATCTGAGGGAGAGACCCAGTACTTC
CASRSEGETQYF
>TRBD1|TRBJ1-1|TRBV2|-
TGTGCCAGCAGTGGACAGGGGCTTAACACTGAAGCTTTCTTT
CASSGQGLNTEAFF
>-|TRBJ2-1|TRBV7-2|-
TGTGCCAGCAGCTTTAATGGTGAGCAGTTCTTC
CASSFNGEQFF
>TRBD1|TRBJ2-2|TRBV7-8|few
TGTGCCAGCAGCCAGGGACAGGGGGCCGCCGGGGAGCTGTTTTTT
CASSQGQGAAGELFF
>TRBD2|TRBJ2-3|TRBV6-2/TRBV6-3|many
TGTGCCAGCAGTTATCGGGCTAGCGGAGCTCTCACAGATACGCAGTATTTT
CASSYRASGALTDTQYF
>TRBD2|TRBJ2-3|TRBV4-2|-
TGTGCCAGCAGCCCTCTCACTAGCGGGGCGAGCACAGATACGCAGTATTTT
CASSPLTSGASTDTQYF
>-|TRBJ2-1|TRBV21-1|few
TGTGCCAGCAGCACGAGACAGGGCCCGGGCCATCAGTTCTTC
CASSTRQGPGHQFF
>-|TRBJ1-2|TRBV11-3|few
TGTGCCAGCAGCTTCGGTACAGGGCTGAACGGCTACACCTTC
CASSFGTGLNGYTF
>-|TRBJ1-5|TRBV7-9|-
TGTGCCAGCAGCTCCCACAGGGATGGCAATCAGCCCCAGCATTTT
CASSSHRDGNQPQHF
>TRBD1|TRBJ2-1|TRBV11-2|few
TGTGCCAGCAGCCGGGACAGGGGGCGCAATGAGCAGTTCTTC
CASSRDRGRNEQFF
>-|TRBJ2-1|TRBV24-1|-
TGTGCCACCAGTGACCCCCAGTTAAGCAATGAGCAGTTCTTC
CATSDPQLSNEQFF
>TRBD2|TRBJ2-3|TRBV20-1|few
TGCAGTGCTAGACCGGGACTAGCGGCCACAGATACGCAGTATTTT
CSARPGLAATDTQYF
>-|TRBJ1-6|TRBV9|-
TGTGCCAGCAGCGGGGGGGGGCCAACGGGGTCACCCCTCCACTTT
CASSGGGPTGSPLHF